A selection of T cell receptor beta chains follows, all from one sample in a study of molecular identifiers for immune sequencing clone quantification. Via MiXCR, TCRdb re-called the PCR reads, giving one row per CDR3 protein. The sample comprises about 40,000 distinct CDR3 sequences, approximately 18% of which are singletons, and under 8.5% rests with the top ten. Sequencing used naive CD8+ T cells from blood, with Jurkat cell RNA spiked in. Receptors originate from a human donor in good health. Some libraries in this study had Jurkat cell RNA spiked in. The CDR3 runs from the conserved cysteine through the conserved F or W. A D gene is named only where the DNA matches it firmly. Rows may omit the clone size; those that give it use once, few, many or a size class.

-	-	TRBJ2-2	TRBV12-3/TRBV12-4	TGTGCCAGCAACGGAGGTCCCGGGGAGCTGTTTTTT	CASNGGPGELFF
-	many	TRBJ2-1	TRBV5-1	TGCGCCAGCAGCTTGTCGTCGGTTGTCTACAATGAGCAGTTCTTC	CASSLSSVVYNEQFF
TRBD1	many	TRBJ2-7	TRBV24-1	TGTGCCACCAGTGATTTGTGGGACAGGGGTAACGAGCAGTACTTC	CATSDLWDRGNEQYF
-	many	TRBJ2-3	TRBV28	TGTGCCAGCAGTCCCCCGGGCCTCGCGGGTACGCAGTATTTT	CASSPPGLAGTQYF
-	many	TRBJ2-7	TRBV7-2	TGTGCCAGCAGCTTAGCGTCGGGACCCCTCCCCTCCTACGAGCAGTACTTC	CASSLASGPLPSYEQYF
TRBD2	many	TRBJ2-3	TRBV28	TGTGCCAGCAGTGCAGGGACTAGCGGGCCTGGAGATACGCAGTATTTT	CASSAGTSGPGDTQYF
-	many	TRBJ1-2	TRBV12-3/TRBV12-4	TGTGCCAGCAGCCACGGGACATATAAGAACTATGGCTACACCTTC	CASSHGTYKNYGYTF
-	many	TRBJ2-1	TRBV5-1	TGCGCCAGCAGCTTGGAGGTGGGGCATGAGCAGTTCTTC	CASSLEVGHEQFF
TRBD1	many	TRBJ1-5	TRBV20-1	TGCAGTGCTAGAGACGCGGGACAGCACAATCAGCCCCAGCATTTT	CSARDAGQHNQPQHF
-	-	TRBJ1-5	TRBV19	TGTGCCAGTAGTATCGGGACACGTACCTTCAATCAGCCCCAGCATTTT	CASSIGTRTFNQPQHF
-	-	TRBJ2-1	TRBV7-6	TGTGCCAGCAGCTTATCTCTGCGTAGCTCCTACCATGAGCAGTTCTTC	CASSLSLRSSYHEQFF
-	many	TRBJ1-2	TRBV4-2	TGTGCCAGCAGCCAAGAAACGCAGGGCTTGCAATTC	CASSQETQGLQF
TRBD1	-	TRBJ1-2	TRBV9	TGTGCCAGCAGCCCAGCCGTGACAGGGAGCTACGGCTACACCTTC	CASSPAVTGSYGYTF
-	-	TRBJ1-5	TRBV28	TGTGCCGGGCGACAGGGCAATCAGCCCCAGCATTTT	CAGRQGNQPQHF
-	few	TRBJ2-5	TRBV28	TGTGCCAGCAGTTTTGGTGGAGAGACCCAGTACTTC	CASSFGGETQYF
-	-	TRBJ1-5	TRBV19	TGTGCCAGTAGCAGTTCCGGTCCGGTCCCTAGGTATCAGCCCCAGCATTTT	CASSSSGPVPRYQPQHF
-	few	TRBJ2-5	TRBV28	TGTGCCAGCAGTTTAACGTGGGGCGCCGGGGAGACCCAGTACTTC	CASSLTWGAGETQYF
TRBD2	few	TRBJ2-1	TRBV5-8	TGTGCCACTCCACTCGTGGGAGGGTTAAATGAGCAGTTCTTC	CATPLVGGLNEQFF
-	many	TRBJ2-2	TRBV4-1	TGCGCCAGCAGCCAAGCGGTCCCCGGGGAGCTGTTTTTT	CASSQAVPGELFF
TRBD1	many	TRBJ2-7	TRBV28	TGTGCCAGCAGTTTAACAGGGGATTACGACGAGCAGTACTTC	CASSLTGDYDEQYF
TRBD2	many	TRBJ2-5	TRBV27	TGTGCCAGCAGAACGGGACTACCTGGAGAGACCCAGTACTTC	CASRTGLPGETQYF
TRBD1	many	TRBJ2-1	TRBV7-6	TGTGCCAGCAGCTTCAAAGGGGGCGAATACAATGAGCAGTTCTTC	CASSFKGGEYNEQFF
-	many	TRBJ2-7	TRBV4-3	TGCGCCAGCAGCCAAGACGCGGCCGGCTTCCAGGGGGGGCAGTACTTC	CASSQDAAGFQGGQYF
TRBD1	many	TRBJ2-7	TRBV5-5	TGTGCCAGCAGCTTCATTATCCCCCCGCGACTGACAGGGGCCTACGAGCAGTACTTC	CASSFIIPPRLTGAYEQYF
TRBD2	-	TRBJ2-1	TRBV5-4	TGTGCCAGCAGCTTGCGCGGGAGAAACTACAATGAGCAGTTCTTC	CASSLRGRNYNEQFF
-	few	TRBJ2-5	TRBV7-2	TGTGCCAGCAGCCCCCTCGCGAGAAGAATTGAGACCCAGTACTTC	CASSPLARRIETQYF
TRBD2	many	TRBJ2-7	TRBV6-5	TGTGCCACCTCGGACGGGGAGGGCTACGAGCAGTACTTC	CATSDGEGYEQYF
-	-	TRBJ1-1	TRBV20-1	TGCAGTGCTAGAGATCCCTCTCAGGGGATCGGTGAAGCTTTCTTT	CSARDPSQGIGEAFF
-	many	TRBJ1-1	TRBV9	TGTGCCAGCAGCCCCCAGCTTGAAGCTTTCTTT	CASSPQLEAFF
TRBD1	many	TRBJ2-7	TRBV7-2	TGTGCCAGCAGCTTTGGATCAGGGGGCACTTACGAGCAGTACTTC	CASSFGSGGTYEQYF